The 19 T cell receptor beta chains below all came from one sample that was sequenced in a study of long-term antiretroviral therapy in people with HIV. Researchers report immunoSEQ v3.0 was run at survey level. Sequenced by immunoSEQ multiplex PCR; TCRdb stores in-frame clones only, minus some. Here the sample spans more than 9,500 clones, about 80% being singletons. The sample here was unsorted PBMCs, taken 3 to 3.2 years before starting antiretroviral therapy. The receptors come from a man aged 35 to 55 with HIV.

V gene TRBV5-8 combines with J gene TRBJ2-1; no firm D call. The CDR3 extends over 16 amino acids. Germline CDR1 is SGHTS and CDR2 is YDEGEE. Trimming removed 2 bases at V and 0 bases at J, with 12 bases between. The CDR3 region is CASSFQPGHSYNEQFF. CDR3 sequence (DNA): TGTGCCAGCAGCTTCCAACCCGGTCACTCCTACAATGAGCAGTTCTTC.

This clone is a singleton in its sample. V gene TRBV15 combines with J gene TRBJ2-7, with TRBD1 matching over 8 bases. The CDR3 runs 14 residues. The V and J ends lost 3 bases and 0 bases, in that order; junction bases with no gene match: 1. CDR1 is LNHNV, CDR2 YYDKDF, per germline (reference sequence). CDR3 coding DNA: TGTGCCACCAGCAGGGACAGGGCCTCCTACGAGCAGTACTTC. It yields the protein CATSRDRASYEQYF.

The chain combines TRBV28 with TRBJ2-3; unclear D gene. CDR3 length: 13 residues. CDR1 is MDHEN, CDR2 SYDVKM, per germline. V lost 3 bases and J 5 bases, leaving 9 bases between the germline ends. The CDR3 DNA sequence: TGTGCCAGCAGTTTCAGAGGCCTAGATACGCAGTATTTT. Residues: CASSFRGLDTQYF.

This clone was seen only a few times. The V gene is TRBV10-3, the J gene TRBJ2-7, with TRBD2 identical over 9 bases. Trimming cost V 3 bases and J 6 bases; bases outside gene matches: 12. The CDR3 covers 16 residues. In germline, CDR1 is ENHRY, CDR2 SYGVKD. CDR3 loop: CAISEPGASGIFEQYF. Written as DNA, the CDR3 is TGTGCCATCAGTGAACCCGGGGCTAGCGGGATCTTCGAGCAGTACTTC.

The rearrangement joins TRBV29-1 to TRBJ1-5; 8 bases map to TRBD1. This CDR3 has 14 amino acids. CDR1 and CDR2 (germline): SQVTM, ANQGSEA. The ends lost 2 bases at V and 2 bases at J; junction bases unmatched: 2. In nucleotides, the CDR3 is TGCAGCGTTGAAACAGGGGGAGGCAATCAGCCCCAGCATTTT. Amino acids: CSVETGGGNQPQHF.

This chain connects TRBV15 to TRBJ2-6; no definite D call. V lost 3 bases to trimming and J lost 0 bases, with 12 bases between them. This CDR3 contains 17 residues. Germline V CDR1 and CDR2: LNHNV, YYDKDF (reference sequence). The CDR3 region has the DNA TGTGCCACCAGCAGCAAAAGAGAGACCTCTGGGGCCAACGTCCTGACTTTC. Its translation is CATSSKRETSGANVLTF.

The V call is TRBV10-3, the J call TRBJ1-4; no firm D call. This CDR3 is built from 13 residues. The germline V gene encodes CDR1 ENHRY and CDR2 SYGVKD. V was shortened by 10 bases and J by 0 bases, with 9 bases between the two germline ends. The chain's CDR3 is CATLGSTNEKLFF. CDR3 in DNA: TGTGCCACCCTAGGATCAACTAATGAAAAACTGTTTTTT.

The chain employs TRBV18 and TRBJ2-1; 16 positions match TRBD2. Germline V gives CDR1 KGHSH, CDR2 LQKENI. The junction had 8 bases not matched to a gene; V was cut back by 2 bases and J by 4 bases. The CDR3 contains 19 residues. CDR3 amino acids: CASSPVGTSGRAKYNEQFF. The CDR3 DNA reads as TGTGCCAGCTCACCAGTTGGGACTAGCGGGAGGGCTAAGTACAATGAGCAGTTCTTC.

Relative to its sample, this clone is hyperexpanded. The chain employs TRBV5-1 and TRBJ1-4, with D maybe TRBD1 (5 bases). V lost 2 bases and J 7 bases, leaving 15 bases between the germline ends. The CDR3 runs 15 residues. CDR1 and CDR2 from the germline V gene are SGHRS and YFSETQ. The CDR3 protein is CASSFEGLKGEKLFF. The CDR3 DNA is TGCGCCAGCAGCTTCGAGGGGTTAAAGGGTGAAAAACTGTTTTTT.

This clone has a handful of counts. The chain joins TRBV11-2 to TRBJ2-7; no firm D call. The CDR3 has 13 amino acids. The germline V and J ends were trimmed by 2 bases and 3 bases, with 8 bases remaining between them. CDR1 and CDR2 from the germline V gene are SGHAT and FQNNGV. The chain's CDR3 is CASSLRANYEQYF. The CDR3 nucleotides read TGTGCCAGCAGCTTACGCGCGAACTACGAGCAGTACTTC.

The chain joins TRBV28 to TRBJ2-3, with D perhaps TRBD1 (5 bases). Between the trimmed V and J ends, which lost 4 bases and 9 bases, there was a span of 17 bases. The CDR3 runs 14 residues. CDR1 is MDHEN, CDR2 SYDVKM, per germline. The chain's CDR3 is CASSSSPTAPTQYF. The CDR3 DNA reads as TGTGCCAGCAGTTCCTCGCCGACAGCACCAACGCAGTATTTT.

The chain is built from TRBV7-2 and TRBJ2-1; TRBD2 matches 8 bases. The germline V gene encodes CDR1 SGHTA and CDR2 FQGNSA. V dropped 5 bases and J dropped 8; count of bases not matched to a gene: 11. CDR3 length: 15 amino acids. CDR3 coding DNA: TGTGCCAGCAGCCCCGGGACTAGTATTTTCCATGAGCAGTTCTTC. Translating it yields CASSPGTSIFHEQFF.

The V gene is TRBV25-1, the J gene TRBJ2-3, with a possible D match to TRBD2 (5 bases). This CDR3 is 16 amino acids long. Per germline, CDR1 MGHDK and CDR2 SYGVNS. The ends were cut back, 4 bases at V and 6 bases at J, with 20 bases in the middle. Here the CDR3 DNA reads TGTGCCAGCAGTGGGTCTACGGCGGGCTTAAGGGATACGCAGTATTTT. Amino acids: CASSGSTAGLRDTQYF. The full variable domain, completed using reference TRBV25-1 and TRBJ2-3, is EADIYQTPRYLVIGTGKKITLECSQTMGHDKMYWYQQDPGMELHLIHYSYGVNSTEKGDLSSESTVSRIRTEHFPLTLESARPSHTSQYLCASSGSTAGLRDTQYFGPGTRLTVL.

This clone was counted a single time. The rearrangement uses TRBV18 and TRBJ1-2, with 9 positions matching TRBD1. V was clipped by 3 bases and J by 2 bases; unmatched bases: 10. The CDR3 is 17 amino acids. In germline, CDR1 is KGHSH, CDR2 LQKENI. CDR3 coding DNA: TGTGCCAGCTCACCTCTTTCCAACACAGGGGGCAACTATGGCTACACCTTC. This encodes CASSPLSNTGGNYGYTF.

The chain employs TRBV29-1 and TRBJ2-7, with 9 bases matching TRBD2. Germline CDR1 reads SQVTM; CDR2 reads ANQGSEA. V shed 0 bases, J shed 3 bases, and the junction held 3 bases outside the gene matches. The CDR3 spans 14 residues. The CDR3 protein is CSVEDASGIYEQYF. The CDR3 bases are TGCAGCGTTGAAGATGCTAGCGGGATCTACGAGCAGTACTTC.

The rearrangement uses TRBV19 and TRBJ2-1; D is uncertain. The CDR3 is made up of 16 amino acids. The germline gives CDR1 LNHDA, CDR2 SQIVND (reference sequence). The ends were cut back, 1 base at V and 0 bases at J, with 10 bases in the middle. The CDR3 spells CASSIVGLASYNEQFF. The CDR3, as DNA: TGTGCCAGTAGTATAGTTGGGTTGGCCTCCTACAATGAGCAGTTCTTC.

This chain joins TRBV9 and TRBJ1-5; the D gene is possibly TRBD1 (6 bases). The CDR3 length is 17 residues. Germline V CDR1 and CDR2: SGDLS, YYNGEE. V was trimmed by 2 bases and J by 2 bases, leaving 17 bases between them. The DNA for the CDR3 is TGTGCCAGCAGCGTCGGCAGGGGCTTCGAGGGCAATCAGCCCCAGCATTTT. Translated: CASSVGRGFEGNQPQHF. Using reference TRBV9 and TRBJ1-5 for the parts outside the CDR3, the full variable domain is DSGVTQTPKHLITATGQRVTLRCSPRSGDLSVYWYQQSLDQGLQFLIQYYNGEERAKGNILERFSAQQFPDLHSELNLSSLELGDSALYFCASSVGRGFEGNQPQHFGDGTRLSIL.

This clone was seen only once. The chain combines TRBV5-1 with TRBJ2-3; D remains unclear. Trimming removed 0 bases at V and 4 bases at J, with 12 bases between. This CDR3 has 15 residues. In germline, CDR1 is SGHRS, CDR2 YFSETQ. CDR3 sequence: CASSLGAKDPDTQYF. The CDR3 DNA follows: TGCGCCAGCAGCTTGGGCGCCAAGGACCCAGATACGCAGTATTTT.

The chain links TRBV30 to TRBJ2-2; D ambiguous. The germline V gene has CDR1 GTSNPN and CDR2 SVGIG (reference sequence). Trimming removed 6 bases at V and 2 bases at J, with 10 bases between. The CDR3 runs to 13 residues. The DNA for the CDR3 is TGTGCCTGCACATTACTCAACACCGGGGAGCTGTTTTTT. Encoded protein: CACTLLNTGELFF.